The 11 T cell receptor beta chains below were found in one sample sequenced in a study of blood T cells in healthy people across ages. Sample-barcoded 5' priming and a J-beta primer mix drove a second PCR of roughly 7 to 11 cycles. In TCRdb, the 5' RACE reads were re-called with MiXCR into one record per CDR3 protein. The profile shows over a million distinct CDR3 sequences, approximately 60% of them singletons. Sample: blood. The receptor source for this set is a man between 18 and 35 years old in good health.

The CDR3: CASSFGRGPYGYTF. As DNA, the CDR3 is TGTGCCAGCAGTTTCGGCAGGGGGCCGTATGGCTACACCTTC. The rearrangement joins TRBV12-3 or TRBV12-4 to TRBJ1-2, with 8 bases fitting TRBD1. The CDR3 has 14 amino acids. V lost 3 bases to trimming and J lost 5 bases; unmatched junction nucleotides: 5.

The V call is TRBV5-1, the J call TRBJ2-7, with 8 bases lining up with TRBD1. Germline V CDR1 and CDR2: SGHRS, YFSETQ. This CDR3 is built from 13 residues. V shed 4 bases and J 7 bases; nucleotides not matched to a gene: 7. CDR3 loop: CASSLGQVNEQYF. CDR3 bases: TGCGCCAGCAGCCTGGGACAGGTGAATGAGCAGTACTTC.

In its sample, this clonotype was seen once. The genes are TRBV5-5 and TRBJ2-3, with 12 bases that match TRBD2. Germline V lookup: CDR1 SGHKS, CDR2 YYEKEE (reference sequence). V lost 0 bases to trimming and J lost 2 bases; unmatched junction nucleotides: 4. This CDR3 is built from 17 residues. The CDR3 DNA follows: TGTGCCAGCAGCTTGGTTGGACTAGCGGGACCCACAGATACGCAGTATTTT. Amino acids: CASSLVGLAGPTDTQYF.

This clonotype came up a few times. The chain couples TRBV27 to TRBJ2-5; no reliable D call. Judging by the DNA end, TRBJ2-7 fits better; the J call may be wrong. This CDR3 is built from 15 residues. The V gene's germline CDR1 is MNHEY and CDR2 SMNVEV (reference sequence). Written as DNA, the CDR3 is TGTGCCAGCAGTTTAGCTCCCGGGTCCGGCTACGAGCAGTACTTC. Translated, it gives CASSLAPGSGYEQYF.

This clonotype occurred a few times. This chain links TRBV12-3 or TRBV12-4 with TRBJ2-1, with 7 positions matching TRBD2. CDR3 length: 16 residues. Unmatched junction bases numbered 15, after V lost 7 bases and J lost 6 bases. The chain's CDR3 is CASTSRAGEQGNEQFF. The CDR3 DNA follows: TGTGCCAGCACCTCTCGCGCGGGGGAGCAGGGCAATGAGCAGTTCTTC.

Only a few counts were recorded for this clonotype. This chain links TRBV20-1 with TRBJ2-5; D possibly uses TRBD1 or TRBD2 (5 bases each). Per the germline V gene, CDR1 is DFQATT and CDR2 is SNEGSKA (reference sequence). V was shortened by 5 bases and J by 5 bases, with 9 bases between the two germline ends. CDR3 size: 11 residues. The CDR3: CSAPGLETQYF. CDR3 nucleotides: TGCAGTGCTCCGGGGCTGGAGACCCAGTACTTC.

There are a few counts of this clonotype. A much larger clone differs by one base, so this may be a read error. CDR3 protein: CSAPGQGDSNIQYF. The CDR3 DNA reads TGCAGTGCCCCCGGGCAGGGCGATAGCAACATTCAGTACTTC. The chain carries TRBV20-1 and TRBJ2-4, with a tentative D call TRBD1 (5 bases). Germline loops: CDR1 DFQATT, CDR2 SNEGSKA (reference sequence). V lost 6 bases, J lost 7 bases, and 19 bases lay in between. The CDR3 runs 14 residues.

This sequence joins TRBV27 and TRBJ2-7; TRBD2 might be the D (6 bases). Germline CDR1 and CDR2: MNHEY and SMNVEV (reference sequence). V was cut by 5 bases and J by 2 bases, with 13 bases left in between. The CDR3 length is 14 residues. CDR3: CASSIKRVAYEQYF. The DNA for the CDR3 is TGTGCCAGCAGTATTAAGCGGGTGGCCTACGAGCAGTACTTC.

J is TRBJ2-7 and V is TRBV11-2; D may be TRBD1 (5 bases). The CDR3 covers 16 residues. Germline values: CDR1 SGHAT, CDR2 FQNNGV. V gave up 1 base and J gave up 4 bases, with 17 bases separating them. CDR3 coding DNA: TGTGCCAGCAGCTTAGCAGCTAGAACAGGAAAATACGAGCAGTACTTC. It specifies CASSLAARTGKYEQYF.

This sequence joins TRBV15 and TRBJ2-1, with D perhaps TRBD2 (6 bases). CDR3 length: 15 residues. The V and J ends lost 1 base and 3 bases respectively, with 10 bases between them. CDR1 and CDR2 (germline): LNHNV, YYDKDF (reference sequence). The CDR3 DNA reads as TGTGCCACCAGCAGAGTAGGGGAGGTCTACAATGAGCAGTTCTTC. The encoded protein is CATSRVGEVYNEQFF.

The chain uses TRBV24-1 and TRBJ2-4; 9 bases are a match to TRBD2. The CDR3 contains 17 residues. The junction had 4 bases not matched to a gene; V was cut back by 0 bases and J by 2 bases. Germline V gene data show CDR1 as KGHDR and CDR2 as SFDVKD. This CDR3 reads CATSDLWREGPKNIQYF. CDR3 nucleotides: TGTGCCACCAGTGATTTGTGGCGGGAGGGACCCAAAAACATTCAGTACTTC.